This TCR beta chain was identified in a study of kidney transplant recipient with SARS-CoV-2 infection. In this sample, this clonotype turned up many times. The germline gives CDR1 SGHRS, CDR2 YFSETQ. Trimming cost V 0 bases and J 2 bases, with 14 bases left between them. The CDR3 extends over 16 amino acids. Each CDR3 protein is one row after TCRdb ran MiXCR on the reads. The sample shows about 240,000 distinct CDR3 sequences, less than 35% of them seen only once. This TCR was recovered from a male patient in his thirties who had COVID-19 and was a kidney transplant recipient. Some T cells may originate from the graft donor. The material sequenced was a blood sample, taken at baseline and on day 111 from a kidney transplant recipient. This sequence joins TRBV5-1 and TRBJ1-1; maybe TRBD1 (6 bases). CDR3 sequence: CASSLAETGLNTEAFF. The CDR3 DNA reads TGCGCCAGCAGCTTGGCCGAGACAGGTTTAAACACTGAAGCTTTCTTT.